The 22 T cell receptor beta chains given below trace back to one sample, sequenced in a study of shared clonotypes between healthy human individuals. Measured with immunoSEQ multiplex PCR; TCRdb has only the in-frame clones, and not every one. The sample has 400,000 to 600,000 clones; about four fifths are singletons. The material sequenced was PBMCs. The receptors were gathered from a woman in her thirties or forties in good health. Some clones in this sample may be carry-over from other donors' samples.

This chain connects TRBV10-3 to TRBJ1-5; 9 nucleotides agree with TRBD1. With V trimmed by 4 bases and J by 2 bases, 3 bases remained unmatched. This CDR3 contains 15 residues. Germline V CDR1 and CDR2: ENHRY, SYGVKD. The CDR3 loop is CAISGTGERNQPQHF. The DNA for the CDR3 is TGTGCCATCAGTGGGACAGGGGAACGCAATCAGCCCCAGCATTTT.

The gene calls are TRBV6-4 and TRBJ1-1; D is perhaps TRBD1 (6 bases). V was pared by 9 bases and J by 0 bases, with 14 bases between. CDR1 MRHNA and CDR2 SNTAGT come from the germline V gene. The CDR3 contains 14 residues. CDR3 residues: CAREDRSMNTEAFF. CDR3 sequence (DNA): TGTGCCAGGGAGGACAGATCAATGAACACTGAAGCTTTCTTT.

This chain connects TRBV6-6 to TRBJ2-1; 7 bases agree with TRBD2. V trimming: 0 bases; J trimming: 2 bases; junction bases outside the gene matches: 1. There are 15 residues in the CDR3. From germline, CDR1 is MNHNY and CDR2 SVGAGI (reference sequence). The CDR3 loop reads CASSYSGTTYNEQFF. The CDR3, as DNA: TGTGCCAGCAGTTACTCGGGGACTACCTACAATGAGCAGTTCTTC.

V is TRBV10-3 and J is TRBJ1-1; tentative D call: TRBD1 (6 bases). CDR3 length: 13 residues. V lost 8 bases and J 5 bases, leaving 15 bases between the germline ends. Germline values: CDR1 ENHRY, CDR2 SYGVKD. The CDR3 sequence is CAIRPEGVTEAFF. The CDR3 DNA follows: TGTGCCATCCGCCCGGAGGGGGTAACTGAAGCTTTCTTT.

This clone is a singleton in its sample. The chain employs TRBV5-1 and TRBJ1-3; 7 positions match TRBD1. CDR3 length: 15 residues. V lost 4 bases and J lost 0; bases outside the gene matches: 4. Germline V gives CDR1 SGHRS, CDR2 YFSETQ. CDR3 DNA sequence: TGCGCCAGCAGCGAGACAGGGATCTCTGGAAACACCATATATTTT. Encoded protein: CASSETGISGNTIYF.

The CDR3 DNA reads TGTGCCAGCAGCTGGGGACTAGTAAGGGTTGAGCAGTTCTTC. Encoded protein: CASSWGLVRVEQFF. The chain joins TRBV7-8 to TRBJ2-1; 8 nucleotides align to TRBD2. Germline trimming cut 4 bases from V and 9 bases from J; bases unmatched to any gene: 8. Germline assignment: CDR1 SGHVS and CDR2 FQNEAQ. The CDR3 loop spans 14 amino acids.

The chain recombines TRBV30 with TRBJ1-1; perhaps TRBD1 as D (5 bases). In germline, CDR1 is GTSNPN, CDR2 SVGIG (reference sequence). V lost 2 bases to trimming and J lost 3 bases, with 16 bases between them. The CDR3 totals 15 residues. Here the CDR3 reads CAWSRSGTSYTEAFF. The CDR3, as DNA: TGTGCCTGGAGTCGTTCCGGGACCTCTTACACTGAAGCTTTCTTT.

The J gene is TRBJ2-7, the V gene TRBV7-3; D is ambiguous. The CDR3 sequence is 15 residues long. Deletions cut 2 bases from V and 0 bases from J, with 11 bases between. Germline V gene lookup returns CDR1 SGHTA and CDR2 FQGTGA. This CDR3 reads CASSLSGGASYEQYF. The CDR3 bases are TGTGCCAGCAGCTTATCAGGCGGTGCCTCCTACGAGCAGTACTTC.

The V and J genes are TRBV7-9 and TRBJ2-7; TRBD2 is a possible D gene (6 bases). The germline V gene encodes CDR1 SEHNR and CDR2 FQNEAQ (reference sequence). CDR3 length equals 15 residues. With 5 bases removed from V and 2 bases from J, the gap between germline ends came to 16 bases. CDR3 nucleotides: TGTGCCAGCAGCGCCCGGGTAGCGGCTGCCTACGAGCAGTACTTC. Protein sequence: CASSARVAAAYEQYF.

This sequence joins TRBV30 and TRBJ2-5; D possibly uses TRBD1 or TRBD2 (5 bases each). Trimming took 3 bases from V and 4 from J, leaving 9 bases between them. CDR3 size: 12 residues. The germline V gene encodes CDR1 GTSNPN and CDR2 SVGIG (reference sequence). CDR3 in DNA: TGTGCCTGGAGAGAGGGGTCAGAGACCCAGTACTTC. Translated, it gives CAWREGSETQYF.

This clone occurred many times. This CDR3 is also generated by other DNA sequences in the sample. The rearrangement uses TRBV4-3 and TRBJ2-3; the match to TRBD1 covers 8 bases. Germline trimming cut 3 bases from V and 1 base from J; bases unmatched to any gene: 3. This CDR3 is 15 amino acids long. CDR1 is LGHNA, CDR2 YSLEER, per germline. In nucleotides, the CDR3 is TGCGCCAGCAGCCAGGACAGGGCCCGCACAGATACGCAGTATTTT. Protein product: CASSQDRARTDTQYF.

The rearrangement uses TRBV10-2 and TRBJ2-5, with D perhaps matching TRBD1 (6 bases). The closer fit of TRBJ2-7 to the DNA end suggests the J call may be wrong. Germline V gives CDR1 WSHSY, CDR2 SAAADI. The CDR3 consists of 14 residues. This CDR3 is CASSPGRGRYEQYF. CDR3 DNA sequence: TGCGCCAGCAGTCCGGGCAGGGGTAGATACGAGCAGTACTTC.

The chain links TRBV18 to TRBJ2-2; tentatively, D is TRBD2 (5 bases). Germline V gene lookup returns CDR1 KGHSH and CDR2 LQKENI. The V gene lost 3 bases and the J gene lost 1 base, with 12 bases spanning the gap. The length of the CDR3 is 16 residues. The DNA for the CDR3 is TGTGCCAGCTCACCTTCCGGGATGGTGAACACCGGGGAGCTGTTTTTT. This encodes CASSPSGMVNTGELFF.

This CDR3 is CASRGRSAFF. DNA for the CDR3: TGTGCCAGCCGGGGCCGTTCGGCTTTCTTT. The chain links TRBV2 to TRBJ1-1, with D possibly matching TRBD1 (5 bases). This CDR3 is 10 amino acids long. The germline V gene encodes CDR1 SNHLY and CDR2 FYNNEI. The V gene lost 8 bases and the J gene lost 11 bases, with 12 bases spanning the gap.

The V call is TRBV18, the J call TRBJ2-5; D is unresolved. Deletions cut 0 bases from V and 4 bases from J, with 6 bases between. Germline values: CDR1 KGHSH, CDR2 LQKENI. The CDR3 covers 13 residues. CDR3: CASSPPSVETQYF. DNA of the CDR3: TGTGCCAGCTCACCACCCTCAGTAGAGACCCAGTACTTC.

Concerning this clone: The same CDR3 arises from other DNA sequences in this sample as well. The chain has TRBV20-1 and TRBJ1-1; the match to TRBD1 covers 7 bases. Germline V gene data show CDR1 as DFQATT and CDR2 as SNEGSKA (reference sequence). The CDR3 totals 11 residues. V was pared by 2 bases and J by 10 bases, with 4 bases of the junction left unmatched. The DNA of the CDR3 is TGCAGTGCTAGACCAACAGGGGTAGCTTTCTTT. Protein product: CSARPTGVAFF.

V is TRBV5-8 and J is TRBJ1-5, with D possibly matching TRBD1 (6 bases). Trimming pared 4 bases from V and 5 bases from J, leaving 10 bases between. Germline lookup yields CDR1 SGHTS and CDR2 YDEGEE. This CDR3 spans 13 amino acids. CDR3: CASSRGGHQPQHF. As DNA, the CDR3 is TGTGCCAGCAGCCGAGGGGGGCATCAGCCCCAGCATTTT.

CDR3 sequence reads: CATLRGQRLTGELFF. In nucleotides, the CDR3 is TGTGCCACCCTGAGGGGACAGAGACTCACCGGGGAGCTGTTTTTT. The gene calls are TRBV28 and TRBJ2-2; 7 bases align to TRBD1. Germline trimming cut 10 bases from V and 4 bases from J; bases unmatched to any gene: 12. The CDR3 sequence is 15 residues long. CDR1 MDHEN and CDR2 SYDVKM come from the germline V gene.

The rearrangement links TRBV21-1 to TRBJ2-7; the DNA was not compared with TRBD1, the D call given in the table. TRBV21-1 counts as a pseudogene. CDR3 length: 13 residues. The DNA of the CDR3 is TGTGCCAGCAGCAAAGCCGGACAGTCCGAGCAGTACTTC. Protein product: CASSKAGQSEQYF.

This clone occurred once. The chain joins TRBV5-1 to TRBJ1-1; TRBD1 is a possible D gene (5 bases). CDR1 is SGHRS, CDR2 YFSETQ, per germline. V dropped 4 bases and J dropped 5 bases, with 15 bases sitting between them. The CDR3 consists of 14 residues. The CDR3 DNA sequence: TGCGCCAGCAGCGCCCTGGTGGGGGGGACTGAAGCTTTCTTT. Translation gives CASSALVGGTEAFF.

In its sample, this clone was seen many times. V usage is TRBV2 and J usage is TRBJ2-2, with a weak D call TRBD1 (6 bases). Trimming cost V 6 bases and J 1 base, with 9 bases left between them. CDR3 length equals 14 residues. The germline gives CDR1 SNHLY, CDR2 FYNNEI. The CDR3 spells CASRSGQNTGELFF. CDR3 nucleotide sequence: TGTGCCAGCAGGTCGGGACAGAACACCGGGGAGCTGTTTTTT.

The chain combines TRBV28 with TRBJ1-5; D call uncertain. CDR1 is MDHEN and CDR2 is SYDVKM in the germline V gene. CDR3 length: 17 amino acids. Trimming took 7 bases from V and 0 from J, leaving 19 bases between them. CDR3 sequence (DNA): TGTGCCAGCACCCCCCATAGCGGTGGGGATAGCAATCAGCCCCAGCATTTT. It specifies CASTPHSGGDSNQPQHF.